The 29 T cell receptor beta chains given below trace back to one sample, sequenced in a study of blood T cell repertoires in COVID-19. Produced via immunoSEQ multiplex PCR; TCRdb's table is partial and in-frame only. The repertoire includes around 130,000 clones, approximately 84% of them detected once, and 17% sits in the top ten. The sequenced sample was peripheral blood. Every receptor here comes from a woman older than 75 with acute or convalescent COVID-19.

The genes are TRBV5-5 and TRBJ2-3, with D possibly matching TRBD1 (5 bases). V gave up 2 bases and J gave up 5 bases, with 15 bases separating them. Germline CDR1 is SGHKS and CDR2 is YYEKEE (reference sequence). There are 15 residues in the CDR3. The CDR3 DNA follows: TGTGCCAGCAGCTTCCCTGTAGGAAGGGGAGATACGCAGTATTTT. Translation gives CASSFPVGRGDTQYF.

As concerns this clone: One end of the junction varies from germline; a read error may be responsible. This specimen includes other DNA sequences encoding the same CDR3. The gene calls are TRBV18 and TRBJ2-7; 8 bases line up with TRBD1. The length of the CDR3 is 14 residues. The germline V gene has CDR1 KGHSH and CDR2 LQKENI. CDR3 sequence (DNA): TGTGCCAGCTCGCCGGACAGGGTATCCTATGAGCAGTACTTC. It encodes CASSPDRVSYEQYF.

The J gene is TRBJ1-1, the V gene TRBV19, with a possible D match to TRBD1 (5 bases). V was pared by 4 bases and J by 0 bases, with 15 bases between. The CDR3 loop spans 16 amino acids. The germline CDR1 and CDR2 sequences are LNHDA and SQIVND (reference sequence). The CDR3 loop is CASSRGMGNMNTEAFF. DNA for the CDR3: TGTGCCAGTAGTAGGGGCATGGGCAATATGAACACTGAAGCTTTCTTT.

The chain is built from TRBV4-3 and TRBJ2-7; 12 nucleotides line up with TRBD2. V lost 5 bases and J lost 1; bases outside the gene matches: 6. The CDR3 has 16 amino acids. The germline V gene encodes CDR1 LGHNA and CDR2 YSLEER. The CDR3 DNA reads TGCGCCAGCAGCGCGCTAGCGGGGGGGACATCCTACGAGCAGTACTTC. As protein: CASSALAGGTSYEQYF.

CDR3 sequence (DNA): TGCAGCGTTGAACGGGGGAATGAGCAGTTCTTC. Translated: CSVERGNEQFF. V is TRBV29-1 and J is TRBJ2-1; perhaps TRBD2 as D (6 bases). The CDR3 has 11 residues. Germline V gene sequence: CDR1 SQVTM, CDR2 ANQGSEA. V was shortened by 2 bases and J by 7 bases, with 6 bases between the two germline ends.

CDR3 protein: CASGKTGVAYEQYF. The CDR3, as DNA: TGTGCCAGCGGTAAGACAGGGGTTGCCTACGAGCAGTACTTC. The rearrangement joins TRBV7-2 to TRBJ2-7; 8 nucleotides match TRBD1. The CDR3 has 14 residues. Trimming took 8 bases from V and 2 from J; bases not matched to a gene: 8. CDR1 and CDR2 from the germline V gene are SGHTA and FQGNSA.

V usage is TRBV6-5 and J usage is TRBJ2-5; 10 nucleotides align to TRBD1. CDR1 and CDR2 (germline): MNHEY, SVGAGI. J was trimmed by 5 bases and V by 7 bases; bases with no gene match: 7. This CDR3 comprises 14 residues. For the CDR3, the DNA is TGTGCCAGCACCAAGACAGGGGGCCTCGAGACCCAGTACTTC. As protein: CASTKTGGLETQYF.

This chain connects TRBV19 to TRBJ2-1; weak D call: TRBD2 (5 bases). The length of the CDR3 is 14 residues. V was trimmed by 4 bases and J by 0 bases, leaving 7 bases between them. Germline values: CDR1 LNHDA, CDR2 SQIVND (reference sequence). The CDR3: CASSRGNSYNEQFF. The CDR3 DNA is TGTGCCAGTAGTAGAGGGAACTCCTACAATGAGCAGTTCTTC.

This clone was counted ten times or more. The CDR3 DNA is TGTGCTAGTGGTTTGCTGTCTAGCGGGACCGATGAGCAGTTCTTC. As protein: CASGLLSSGTDEQFF. The rearrangement joins TRBV12-5 to TRBJ2-1; 9 positions agree with TRBD2. The germline V gene has CDR1 LGHNT and CDR2 FRNRAP. The CDR3 has 15 residues. Trimming cost V 2 bases and J 8 bases; bases outside gene matches: 7.

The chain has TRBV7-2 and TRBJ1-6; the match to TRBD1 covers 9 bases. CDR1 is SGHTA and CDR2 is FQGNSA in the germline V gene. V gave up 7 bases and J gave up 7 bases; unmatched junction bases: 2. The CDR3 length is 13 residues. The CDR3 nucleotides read TGTGCCAGCACCGGGACAGGGAATTCACCCCTCCACTTT. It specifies CASTGTGNSPLHF.

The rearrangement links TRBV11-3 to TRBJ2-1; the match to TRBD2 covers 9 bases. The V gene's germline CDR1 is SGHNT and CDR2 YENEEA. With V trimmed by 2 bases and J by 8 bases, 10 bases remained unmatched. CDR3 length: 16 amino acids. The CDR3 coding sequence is TGTGCCAGCAGCTTAAGAGGCGGGGGGGCCGGGGATGAGCAGTTCTTC. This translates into CASSLRGGGAGDEQFF.

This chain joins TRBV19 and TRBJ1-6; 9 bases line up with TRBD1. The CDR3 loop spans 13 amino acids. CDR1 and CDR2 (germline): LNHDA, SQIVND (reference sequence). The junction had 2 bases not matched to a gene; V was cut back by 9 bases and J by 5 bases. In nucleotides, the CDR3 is TGTGCCAGCAGGGACAGGGATAATTCACCCCTCCACTTT. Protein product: CASRDRDNSPLHF. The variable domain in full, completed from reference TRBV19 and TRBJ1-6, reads DGGITQSPKYLFRKEGQNVTLSCEQNLNHDAMYWYRQDPGQGLRLIYYSQIVNDFQKGDIAEGYSVSREKKESFPLTVTSAQKNPTAFYLCASRDRDNSPLHFGNGTRLTVT.

The CDR3 coding sequence is TGTGCCAGCAGCTTAGACAGATCCACCTATGGCTACACCTTC. Translated, it gives CASSLDRSTYGYTF. The rearrangement links TRBV7-9 to TRBJ1-2; D is ambiguous. The germline gives CDR1 SEHNR, CDR2 FQNEAQ (reference sequence). V was pared by 1 base and J by 4 bases, with 10 bases between. CDR3 length equals 14 residues.

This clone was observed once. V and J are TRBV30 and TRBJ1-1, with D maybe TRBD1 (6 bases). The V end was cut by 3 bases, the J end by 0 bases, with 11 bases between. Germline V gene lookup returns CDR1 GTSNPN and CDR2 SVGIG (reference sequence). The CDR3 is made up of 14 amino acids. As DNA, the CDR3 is TGTGCCTGGAGGGGCGGACAGATGAACACTGAAGCTTTCTTT. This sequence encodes CAWRGGQMNTEAFF.

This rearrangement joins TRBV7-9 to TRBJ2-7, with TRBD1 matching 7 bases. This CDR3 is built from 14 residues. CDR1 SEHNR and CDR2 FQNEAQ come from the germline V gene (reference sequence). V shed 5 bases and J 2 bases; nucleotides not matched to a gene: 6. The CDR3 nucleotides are TGTGCCAGCAGCCGGACAGGAGACACCTACGAGCAGTACTTC. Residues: CASSRTGDTYEQYF.

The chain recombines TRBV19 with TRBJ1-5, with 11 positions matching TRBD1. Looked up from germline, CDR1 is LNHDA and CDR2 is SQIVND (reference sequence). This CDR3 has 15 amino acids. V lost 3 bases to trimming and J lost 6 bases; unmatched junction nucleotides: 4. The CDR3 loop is CASSMGTGGIQPQHF. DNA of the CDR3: TGTGCCAGTAGTATGGGGACAGGGGGAATTCAGCCCCAGCATTTT.

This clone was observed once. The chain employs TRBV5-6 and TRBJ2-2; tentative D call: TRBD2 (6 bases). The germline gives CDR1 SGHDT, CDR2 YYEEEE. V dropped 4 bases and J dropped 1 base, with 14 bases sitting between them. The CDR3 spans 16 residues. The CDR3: CASSPAGGVNTGELFF. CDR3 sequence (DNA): TGTGCCAGCAGCCCCGCGGGCGGGGTGAACACCGGGGAGCTGTTTTTT.

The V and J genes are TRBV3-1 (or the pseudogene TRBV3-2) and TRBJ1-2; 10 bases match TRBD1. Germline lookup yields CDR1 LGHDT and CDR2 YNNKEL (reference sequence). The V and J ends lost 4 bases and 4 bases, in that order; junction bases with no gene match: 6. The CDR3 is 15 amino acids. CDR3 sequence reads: CASSPTGGVSYGYTF. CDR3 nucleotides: TGTGCCAGCAGCCCGACAGGGGGCGTAAGCTATGGCTACACCTTC.

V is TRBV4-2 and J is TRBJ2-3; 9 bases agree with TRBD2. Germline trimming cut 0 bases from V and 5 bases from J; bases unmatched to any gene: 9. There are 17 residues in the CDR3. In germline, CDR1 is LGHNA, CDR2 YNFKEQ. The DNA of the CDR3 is TGTGCCAGCAGCCAAGATCGGCTAGCGGGGTTGGGAGATACGCAGTATTTT. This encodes CASSQDRLAGLGDTQYF.

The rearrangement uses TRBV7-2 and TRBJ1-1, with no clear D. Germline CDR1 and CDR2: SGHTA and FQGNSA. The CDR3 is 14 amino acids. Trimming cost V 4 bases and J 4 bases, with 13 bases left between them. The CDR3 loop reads CASSSRRGFTEAFF. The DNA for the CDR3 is TGTGCCAGCAGCTCACGCCGGGGATTCACTGAAGCTTTCTTT.

The CDR3 coding sequence is TGTGCCAGCAGTGGAGACAGACTCCAAAATCAGCCCCAGCATTTT. Translating it yields CASSGDRLQNQPQHF. The chain links TRBV27 to TRBJ1-5; the D gene is possibly TRBD1 (5 bases). This CDR3 has 15 amino acids. Looked up from germline, CDR1 is MNHEY and CDR2 is SMNVEV (reference sequence). Trimming removed 5 bases from V and 4 bases from J, with 15 bases in between.

The CDR3 DNA reads TGTGCCAGCAGCTTAGGTACTCGCTACGAGCAGTACTTC. The encoded protein is CASSLGTRYEQYF. The rearrangement joins TRBV7-9 to TRBJ2-7; D remains ambiguous. CDR1 and CDR2 (germline): SEHNR, FQNEAQ (reference sequence). V was shortened by 1 base and J by 3 bases, with 7 bases between the two germline ends. This CDR3 contains 13 residues.

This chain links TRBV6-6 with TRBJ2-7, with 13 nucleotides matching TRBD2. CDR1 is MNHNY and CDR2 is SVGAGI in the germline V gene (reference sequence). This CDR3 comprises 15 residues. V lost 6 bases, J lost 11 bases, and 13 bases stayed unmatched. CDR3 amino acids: CASSRWTSGGLSEYF. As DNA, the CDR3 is TGTGCCAGCAGCCGCTGGACTAGCGGGGGCTTATCCGAGTACTTC.

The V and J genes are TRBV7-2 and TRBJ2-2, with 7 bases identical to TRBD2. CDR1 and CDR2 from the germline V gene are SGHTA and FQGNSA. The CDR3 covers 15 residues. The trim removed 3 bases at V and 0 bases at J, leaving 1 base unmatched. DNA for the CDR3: TGTGCCAGCAGCTTCGGGACTACGAACACCGGGGAGCTGTTTTTT. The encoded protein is CASSFGTTNTGELFF.

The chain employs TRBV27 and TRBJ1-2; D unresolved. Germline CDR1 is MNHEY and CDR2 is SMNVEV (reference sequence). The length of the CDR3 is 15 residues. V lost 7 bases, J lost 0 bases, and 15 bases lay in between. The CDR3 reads CASTTKDLPNYGYTF. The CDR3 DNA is TGTGCCAGCACTACGAAAGATCTCCCTAACTATGGCTACACCTTC.

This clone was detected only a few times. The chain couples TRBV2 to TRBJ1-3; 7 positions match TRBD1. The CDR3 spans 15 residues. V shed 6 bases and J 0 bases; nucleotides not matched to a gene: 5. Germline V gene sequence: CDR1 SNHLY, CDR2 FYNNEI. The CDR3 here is CASRGQPSSGNTIYF. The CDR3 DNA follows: TGTGCCAGCAGGGGACAGCCGAGCTCTGGAAACACCATATATTTT.

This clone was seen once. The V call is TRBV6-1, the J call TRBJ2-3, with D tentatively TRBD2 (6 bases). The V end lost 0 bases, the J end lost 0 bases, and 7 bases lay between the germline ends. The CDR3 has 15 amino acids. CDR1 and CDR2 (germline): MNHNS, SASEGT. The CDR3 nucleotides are TGTGCCAGCAGTGAAGCGGGAGGAAGCACAGATACGCAGTATTTT. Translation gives CASSEAGGSTDTQYF.

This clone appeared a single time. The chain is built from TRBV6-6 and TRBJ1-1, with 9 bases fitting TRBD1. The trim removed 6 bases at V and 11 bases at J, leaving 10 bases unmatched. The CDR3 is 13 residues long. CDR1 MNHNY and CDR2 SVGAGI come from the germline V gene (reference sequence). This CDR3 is CASRSTGGMRAFF. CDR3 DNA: TGTGCCAGCAGAAGTACAGGGGGCATGCGGGCTTTCTTT.

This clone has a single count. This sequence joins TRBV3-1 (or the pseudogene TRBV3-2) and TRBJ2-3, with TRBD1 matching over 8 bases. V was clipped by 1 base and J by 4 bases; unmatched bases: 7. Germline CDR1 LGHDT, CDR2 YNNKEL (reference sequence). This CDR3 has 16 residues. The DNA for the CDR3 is TGTGCCAGCAGCCAAGGAGCAGGGGGCGGTGCAGATACGCAGTATTTT. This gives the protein CASSQGAGGGADTQYF.